Listed here is a single TCR beta chain. At one boundary the junction diverges from the germline segment, which might be a read error. This sample was taken from a study of CD8+CD57+ T cells in acquired aplastic anemia. Genomic DNA acted as the template from which TCR beta VDJ combination and CDR3 sequence profiling were carried out. TCRdb re-called the reads with MiXCR, one entry per CDR3 protein. The sample includes some 200,000 distinct CDR3 sequences, almost 35% seen only once; the top ten take around 1.1%. This CDR3 is built from 15 residues. From germline, CDR1 is SNHLY and CDR2 FYNNEI. The source material was sorted CD4+, CD8+, or CD8+CD57+ T cells (not recorded which) from PBMCs. The chain is built from TRBV2 and TRBJ1-5; D is uncertain. The source of this sequence is a human donor in good health, serving as a control. CDR3 in amino acids: CASSQLQLSNQPQHF. CDR3 nucleotides: TGCGCCAGCAGCCAACTTCAACTATCCAATCAGCCCCAGCATTTT.